This section outlines one T cell receptor (beta chain) sequence together with its context. The target antigen is unknown. This specimen comes from a study of blood T cells in healthy people across ages. A sample-barcoded 5' primer and a J-beta primer mix were used in a second PCR of about 7 to 12 cycles. Each TCR beta cDNA got a 12-nucleotide random molecular identifier. In TCRdb, the 5' RACE reads were re-called with MiXCR into one record per CDR3 protein. The data contain more than 900,000 distinct CDR3 sequences, around 25% of them singletons. Trimming took 0 bases from V and 4 from J, leaving 13 bases between them. The CDR3 consists of 17 residues. CDR1 is LGHNA and CDR2 is YNFKEQ in the germline V gene. Whole-study findings and limits: TCR beta diversity was tightly associated with the proportion of naive T cells.

These same data were also listed under a study on T cells of mothers and their children. From that second work: Slightly higher but non-significant overlap marked related mother-child pairs versus unrelated pairs.

The sequence was collected from a girl aged 2 to 9 in good health. The chain couples TRBV4-2 to TRBJ1-6; D gene ambiguous. The material sequenced was blood. CDR3 DNA: TGTGCCAGCAGCCAAGAGGAGGGAGTTTCATATAATTCACCCCTCCACTTT. As protein: CASSQEEGVSYNSPLHF.